The sequence of this TCR beta chain was determined in a study of CD8 T cells in cerebrospinal fluid in Alzheimer's disease (dated by TCRdb to the early 2020s). In the study overall: CSF T cell clonal expansion was assessed with two single-cell approaches: plate-based nested PCR sequencing and droplet-based sequencing. The droplet-based CSF analysis comparing patients with controls included about 9 healthy controls (roughly 11,000 cells) and about 9 patients with MCI or Alzheimer's disease (10,391 cells). The study examined whether cerebrospinal fluid from healthy elderly individuals and from patients with neurodegenerative disease contained clonally expanded T cells. The CSF gene-expression analysis, which included patients with Parkinson's disease, covered a total of some 24 samples. Here is what the overall study found, with its caveats: The largest CSF clone made up a higher percentage of TCRs in patients with MCI or Alzheimer's disease than in controls. Only samples with detectable clones (about 11 healthy, 5 MCI, 5 AD, 6 PD) were included in the overall clonality comparison. In pooled data, a highly expanded clone (at least 3% of TCRs) was found in 1 of 10 healthy subjects versus most of the 6 Alzheimer's patients. The EBV-specific clones were neither the most highly expanded clones nor enriched among patients. Finding EBV-specific TCRs in CSF, the authors cautioned, does not establish a causal link between EBV and Alzheimer's disease.

Spanning cysteine to phenylalanine, the CDR3 consists of 17 amino acids. The entry carries no DNA sequence. Via the germline V gene, CDR1 is SGHVS and CDR2 FNYEAQ. None of the participants had acute infectious disease, and every participant was in good physical condition. Biomarkers including neurofilament, amyloid-beta and tau were used to confirm neurodegeneration in the patients. A live/dead marker was used to sort live CSF cells for droplet-based sequencing. CSF was obtained by lumbar puncture, and immune cells were pelleted by centrifugation at 300g. Each CSF sample was checked for red blood cells, and any sample showing blood contamination was excluded. CSF cells were cryopreserved in freezing medium, frozen at -80 degrees C overnight, and then transferred to liquid nitrogen for storage. Before analysis, CSF samples were stored for less than six months. No count is recorded, but by frequency this clonotype is hyperexpanded (1% or more). No cognate antigen has been identified for it.

The receptor library was made with 10x single-cell sequencing. CSF cells were profiled with 10X Genomics single-cell V(D)J and 5' gene-expression libraries. CSF single-cell TCR libraries were sequenced on an Illumina NextSeq550. On the study's bioinformatics: V(D)J reads were aligned to the vdj-GRCh38 alts ensemble 2.0.0 reference and were analysed with the Cell Ranger vdj pipeline. A clonotype was defined as a group of cell barcodes sharing the same set of productive CDR3 nucleotide sequences. To link clonality with transcriptional profiles, clonotype information was incorporated into Seurat v3.0 gene-expression metadata. Any CSF cell with more than 1,800 genes, more than 7,500 UMIs or more than 10% mitochondrial reads was removed. To find TCRs with known antigen specificity, CDR3-beta sequences were matched against VDJdb. Network analysis of clone sharing used the R package qgraph and included only TCRs with complete alpha and beta chains. After reprocessing by TCRdb, each CDR3 protein sequence is one entry, and no DNA is given. The V and J calls, along with clone size, are taken from TCRdb and not from the paper's own processing. The sample table records about 1,400 distinct CDR3 sequences. Of the sample, 19% falls within the top ten clones.

The TCR originated in a human donor with mild cognitive impairment. Sequences were obtained from cerebrospinal fluid. The sequence links TRBV7-6 to TRBJ2-5; TCRdb proposes TRBD1, but this gene call is untestable without DNA. The encoded CDR3 is CASSLSITTGGQETQYF.